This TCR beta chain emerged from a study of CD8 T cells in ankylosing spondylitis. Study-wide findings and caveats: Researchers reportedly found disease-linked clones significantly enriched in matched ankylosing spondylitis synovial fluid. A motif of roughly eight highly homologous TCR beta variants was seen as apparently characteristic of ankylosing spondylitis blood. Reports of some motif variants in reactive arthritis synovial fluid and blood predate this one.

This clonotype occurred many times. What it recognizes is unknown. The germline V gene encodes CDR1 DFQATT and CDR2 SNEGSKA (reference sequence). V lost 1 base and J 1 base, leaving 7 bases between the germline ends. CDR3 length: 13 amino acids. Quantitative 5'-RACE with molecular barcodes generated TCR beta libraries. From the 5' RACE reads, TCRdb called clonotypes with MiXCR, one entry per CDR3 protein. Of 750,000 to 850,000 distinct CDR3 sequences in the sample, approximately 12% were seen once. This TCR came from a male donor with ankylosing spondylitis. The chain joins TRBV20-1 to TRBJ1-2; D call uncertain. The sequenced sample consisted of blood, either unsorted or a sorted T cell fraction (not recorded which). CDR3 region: CSARVSFNYGYTF. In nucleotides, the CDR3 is TGCAGTGCTAGAGTCAGCTTTAACTATGGCTACACCTTC.